Below, 4 T cell receptor beta chains from the same sample are listed, as sequenced in a study of T-cell memory formation after mild COVID-19. TCRdb re-called the 5' RACE reads through MiXCR, storing one row per CDR3 protein. The sample lists roughly 610,000 distinct CDR3 sequences; approximately 15% were seen once. Input material: PBMCs or a T cell subset sorted from them (not recorded which). All receptors come from an adult woman who had mild COVID-19 (a few samples of this study predate the infection). Cell type and time point are not known.

This clonotype has only a few counts. This chain joins TRBV12-3 or TRBV12-4 and TRBJ2-1, with D perhaps TRBD2 (5 bases). This CDR3 is built from 11 residues. V lost 5 bases and J lost 13, with 12 bases in between. The CDR3 sequence is CASSPLSDQFF. Here the CDR3 DNA reads TGTGCCAGCAGTCCTCTTAGCGATCAGTTCTTC.

This clonotype has more than one count but fewer than ten. The V call is TRBV5-1, the J call TRBJ2-1, with no clear D. Germline CDR1 reads SGHRS; CDR2 reads YFSETQ. This CDR3 spans 12 amino acids. Trimming took off 1 base at V and 8 bases at J, with 7 bases between the two ends. The CDR3 DNA sequence: TGCGCCAGCAGCTTGCGGGCAGATGAGCAGTTCTTC. Translating gives CASSLRADEQFF.

The table lists this clonotype with a few counts. The J gene is TRBJ2-1, the V gene TRBV5-1, with 15 positions matching TRBD2. Per the germline V gene, CDR1 is SGHRS and CDR2 is YFSETQ. V was clipped by 3 bases and J by 4 bases; unmatched bases: 5. The CDR3 totals 17 residues. The CDR3 spells CASSWGLAGGLYNEQFF. Here the CDR3 DNA reads TGCGCCAGCAGCTGGGGACTAGCGGGGGGACTTTACAATGAGCAGTTCTTC. Using reference TRBV5-1 and TRBJ2-1 for the parts outside the CDR3, the full variable domain is KAGVTQTPRYLIKTRGQQVTLSCSPISGHRSVSWYQQTPGQGLQFLFEYFSETQRNKGNFPGRFSGRQFSNSRSEMNVSTLELGDSALYLCASSWGLAGGLYNEQFFGPGTRLTVL.

The V call is TRBV29-1, the J call TRBJ2-4; 12 bases agree with TRBD2. CDR3 length equals 15 residues. Germline V CDR1 and CDR2: SQVTM, ANQGSEA. The CDR3 loop is CSSTSGSGAKNIQYF. The DNA of the CDR3 is TGCAGTTCGACTAGCGGGAGCGGAGCCAAAAACATTCAGTACTTC.